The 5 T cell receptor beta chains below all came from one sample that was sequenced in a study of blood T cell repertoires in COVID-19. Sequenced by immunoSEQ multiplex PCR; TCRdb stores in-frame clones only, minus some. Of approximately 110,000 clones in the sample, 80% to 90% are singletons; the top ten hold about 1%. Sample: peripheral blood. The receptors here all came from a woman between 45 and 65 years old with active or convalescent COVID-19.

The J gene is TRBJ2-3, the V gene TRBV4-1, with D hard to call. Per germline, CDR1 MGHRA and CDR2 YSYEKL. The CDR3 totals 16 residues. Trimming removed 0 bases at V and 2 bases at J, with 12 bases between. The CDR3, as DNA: TGCGCCAGCAGCCAAGAAGAGGTTGGGTACACAGATACGCAGTATTTT. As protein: CASSQEEVGYTDTQYF.

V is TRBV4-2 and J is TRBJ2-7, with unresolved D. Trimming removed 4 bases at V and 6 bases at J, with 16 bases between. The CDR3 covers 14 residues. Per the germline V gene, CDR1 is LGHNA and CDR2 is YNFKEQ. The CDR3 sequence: CASSRGPSAGEQYF. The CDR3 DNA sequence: TGTGCCAGCAGCCGAGGCCCCAGCGCCGGCGAGCAGTACTTC.

CDR3 in DNA: TGTGCCTGGAGTGTTTTCGCGAGCCCACTCCGGGATCACTATGGCTACACCTTC. Translation gives CAWSVFASPLRDHYGYTF. The chain employs TRBV30 and TRBJ1-2, with D uncertain. CDR1 is GTSNPN, CDR2 SVGIG, per germline (reference sequence). Trimming removed 0 bases from V and 3 bases from J, with 23 bases in between. The CDR3 totals 18 residues.

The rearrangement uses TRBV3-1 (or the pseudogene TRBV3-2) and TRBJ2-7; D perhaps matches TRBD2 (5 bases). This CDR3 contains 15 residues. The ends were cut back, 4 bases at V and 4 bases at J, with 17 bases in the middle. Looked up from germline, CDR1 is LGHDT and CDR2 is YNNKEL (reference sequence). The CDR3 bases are TGTGCCAGCAGCCGTTCTAGGAGGAAAAAATACGAGCAGTACTTC. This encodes CASSRSRRKKYEQYF.

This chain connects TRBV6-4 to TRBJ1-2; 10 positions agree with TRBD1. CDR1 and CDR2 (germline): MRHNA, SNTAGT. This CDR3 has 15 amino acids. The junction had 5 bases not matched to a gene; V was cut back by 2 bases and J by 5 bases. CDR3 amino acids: CASSDQRTGGYGYTF. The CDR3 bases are TGTGCCAGCAGTGACCAGAGGACAGGGGGATATGGCTACACCTTC.